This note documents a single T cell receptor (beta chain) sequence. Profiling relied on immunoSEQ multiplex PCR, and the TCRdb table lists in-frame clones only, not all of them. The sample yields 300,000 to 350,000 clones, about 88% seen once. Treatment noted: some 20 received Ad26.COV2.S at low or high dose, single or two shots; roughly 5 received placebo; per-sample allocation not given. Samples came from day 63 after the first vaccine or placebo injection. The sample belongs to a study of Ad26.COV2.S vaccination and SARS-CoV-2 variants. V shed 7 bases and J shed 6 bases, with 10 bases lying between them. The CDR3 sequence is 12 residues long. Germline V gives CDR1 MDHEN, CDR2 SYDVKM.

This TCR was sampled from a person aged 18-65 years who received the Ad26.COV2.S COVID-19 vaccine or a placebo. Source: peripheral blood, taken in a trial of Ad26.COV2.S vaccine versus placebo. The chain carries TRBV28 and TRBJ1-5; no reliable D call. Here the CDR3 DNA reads TGTGCCAGCATGAGGAGCGCTCAGCCCCAGCATTTT. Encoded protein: CASMRSAQPQHF.